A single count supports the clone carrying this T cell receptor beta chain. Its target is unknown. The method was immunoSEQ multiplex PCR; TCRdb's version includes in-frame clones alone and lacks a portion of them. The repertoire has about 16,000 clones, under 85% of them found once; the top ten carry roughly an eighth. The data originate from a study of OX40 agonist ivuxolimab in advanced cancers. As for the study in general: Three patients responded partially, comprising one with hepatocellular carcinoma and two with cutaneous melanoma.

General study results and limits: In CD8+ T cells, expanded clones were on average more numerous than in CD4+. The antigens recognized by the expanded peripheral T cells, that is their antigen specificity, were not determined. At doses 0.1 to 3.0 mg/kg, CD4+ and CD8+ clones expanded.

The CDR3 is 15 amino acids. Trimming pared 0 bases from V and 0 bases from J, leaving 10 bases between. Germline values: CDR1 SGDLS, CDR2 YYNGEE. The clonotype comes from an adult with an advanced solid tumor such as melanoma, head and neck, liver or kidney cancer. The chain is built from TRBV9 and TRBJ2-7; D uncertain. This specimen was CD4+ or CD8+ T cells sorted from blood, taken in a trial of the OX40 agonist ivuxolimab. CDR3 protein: CASSVAESASYEQYF. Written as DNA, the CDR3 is TGTGCCAGCAGCGTAGCTGAGAGCGCCTCCTACGAGCAGTACTTC. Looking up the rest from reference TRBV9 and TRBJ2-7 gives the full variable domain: DSGVTQTPKHLITATGQRVTLRCSPRSGDLSVYWYQQSLDQGLQFLIQYYNGEERAKGNILERFSAQQFPDLHSELNLSSLELGDSALYFCASSVAESASYEQYFGPGTRLTVT.